Sequencing of this TCR beta chain was carried out in a study of early T cells in non-severe SARS-CoV-2 infection. Study overall: Sequencing used unsorted whole-blood bulk RNA, so chains lack pairing.

This clonotype has at least ten counts. The antigen is not known. The germline V and J ends were trimmed by 5 bases and 6 bases, with 6 bases remaining between them. CDR1 SEHNR and CDR2 FQNEAQ come from the germline V gene (reference sequence). This CDR3 spans 11 amino acids. Study conclusions and caveats: Lookups in VDJdb leaned toward anti-spike CD8 responses and missed private and CD4 specificities.

The library protocol tagged individual cDNA molecules with unique molecular identifiers. From the 5' RACE reads, TCRdb called clonotypes with MiXCR, one entry per CDR3 protein. Of roughly 76,000 distinct CDR3 sequences listed, roughly an eighth are singletons. The clonotype was recovered from an adult who was a healthcare worker with PCR-confirmed SARS-CoV-2 infection or an uninfected control (not recorded which). Sample: whole blood. The chain carries TRBV7-9 and TRBJ2-3, with D unclear. The CDR3 DNA is TGTGCCAGCAGCCCGGTGGATACGCAGTATTTT. This codes for CASSPVDTQYF.